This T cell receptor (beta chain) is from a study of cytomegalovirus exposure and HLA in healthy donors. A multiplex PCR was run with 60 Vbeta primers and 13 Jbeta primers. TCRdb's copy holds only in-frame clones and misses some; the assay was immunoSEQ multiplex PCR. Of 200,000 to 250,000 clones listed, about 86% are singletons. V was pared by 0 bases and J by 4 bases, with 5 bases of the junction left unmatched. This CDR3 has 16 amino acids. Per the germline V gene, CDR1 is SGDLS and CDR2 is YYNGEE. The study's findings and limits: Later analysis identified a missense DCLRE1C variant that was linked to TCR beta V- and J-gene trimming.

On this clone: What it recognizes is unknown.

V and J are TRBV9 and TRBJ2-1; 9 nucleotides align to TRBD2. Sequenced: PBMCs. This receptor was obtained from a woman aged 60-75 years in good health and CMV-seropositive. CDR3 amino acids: CASSVGAGGKYNEQFF. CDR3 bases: TGTGCCAGCAGCGTAGGGGCGGGAGGGAAATACAATGAGCAGTTCTTC.